This T cell receptor beta chain was identified in a study of T cell responses to AZD1222 COVID-19 vaccine. Overall study results and limits: Targets within unmutated variant regions were reportedly found for nearly half of spike-specific TCRs. Vaccination with two AZD1222 doses was followed by a rise in Spike-specific TCR breadth and depth.

In the case of this clone: Its cognate antigen is unknown.

Data came from immunoSEQ multiplex PCR; TCRdb stores just in-frame clones and leaves some out. The sample consists of 95,000 to 150,000 clones, 80% to 95% of them appearing once. The receptor was isolated from an adult who received the AZD1222 COVID-19 vaccine. The source material was peripheral blood, sampled 28 days after the second AZD1222 dose.

The CDR3 loop is CASSIVVNTGELFF. CDR3 nucleotide sequence: TGTGCCAGTAGTATAGTGGTGAACACCGGGGAGCTGTTTTTT. V and J are TRBV19 and TRBJ2-2; D is uncertain. Germline CDR1 reads LNHDA; CDR2 reads SQIVND (reference sequence). The V and J ends lost 1 base and 1 base respectively, with 4 bases between them. This CDR3 spans 14 amino acids.